A selection of T cell receptor beta chains follows, all from one sample in a study of T cells in Graves' hyperthyroidism and ophthalmopathy. TCRdb re-called the multiplex PCR reads through MiXCR, storing one row per CDR3 protein. The sample contains roughly 640,000 distinct CDR3 sequences, around 15% of which appear only once. Specimen: blood. The receptors were gathered from a woman between 35 and 50 years old with Graves' ophthalmopathy. CDR3s leave out the opening cysteine and the closing phenylalanine or tryptophan. Size is omitted from some rows. Given values are once, few, many or a class for expanded clones.

CDR3: ASSEFEGTVISNQPQH
size: few
V: TRBV6-1
J: TRBJ1-5

CDR3: ASSEAGQGGNQPQH
size: many
V: TRBV2
J: TRBJ1-5

CDR3: ASSPDYEQY
size: many
V: TRBV11-2
J: TRBJ2-7

CDR3: ASSGQGAADTQY
size: many
V: TRBV7-9
J: TRBJ2-3

CDR3: ASQLRGGEAF
size: many
V: TRBV28
J: TRBJ1-1

CDR3: ASSNRDNQPQH
size: NA
V: TRBV19
J: TRBJ1-5

CDR3: SARPNSLQSTEAF
size: many
V: TRBV20-1
J: TRBJ1-1

CDR3: ASSVPGYNEQF
size: many
V: TRBV11-2
J: TRBJ2-1

CDR3: ASSPAAGSWEQY
size: few
V: TRBV11-2
J: TRBJ2-7

CDR3: ASSAGTGSHNEQF
size: NA
V: TRBV4-1
J: TRBJ2-1

CDR3: ASSPQWVSYNEQF
size: few
V: TRBV7-3
J: TRBJ2-1

CDR3: SARSRNTGELF
size: many
V: TRBV20-1
J: TRBJ2-2

CDR3: AAQGGNQPQH
size: NA
V: TRBV10-3
J: TRBJ1-5

CDR3: ASSAGTDTEGYT
size: many
V: TRBV6-1
J: TRBJ1-2

CDR3: ATRRGKNTGELF
size: few
V: TRBV15
J: TRBJ2-2

CDR3: ATRQGANTGELF
size: few
V: TRBV5-1
J: TRBJ2-2

CDR3: AIQAYMNTEAF
size: NA
V: TRBV6-1
J: TRBJ1-1

CDR3: SASTSGRLLPVDEQF
size: many
V: TRBV20-1
J: TRBJ2-1

CDR3: SAGKDAETQY
size: many
V: TRBV20-1
J: TRBJ2-5

CDR3: ASSLRWGWENTEAF
size: NA
V: TRBV27
J: TRBJ1-1

CDR3: ASSDPGHMSQY
size: many
V: TRBV6-1
J: TRBJ2-5

CDR3: ASTAGTGSYNEQF
size: NA
V: TRBV19
J: TRBJ2-1

CDR3: ASSHPGRGNEKLF
size: many
V: TRBV3-1
J: TRBJ1-4

CDR3: ASTPRGDGGDTQY
size: NA
V: TRBV3-1
J: TRBJ2-3

CDR3: ASSSPAFNEQF
size: few
V: TRBV7-9
J: TRBJ2-1

CDR3: ASSQGGGTGGYT
size: many
V: TRBV3-1
J: TRBJ1-2

CDR3: ATSPGRNLYEQY
size: many
V: TRBV27
J: TRBJ2-7

CDR3: ASSYGTGGFEAF
size: NA
V: TRBV6-5
J: TRBJ1-1

CDR3: SQQGPMNTEAF
size: NA
V: TRBV20-1
J: TRBJ1-1

CDR3: AWTRTLQETQY
size: many
V: TRBV30
J: TRBJ2-5

CDR3: ASSLDGKGKLWEQY
size: many
V: TRBV7-9
J: TRBJ2-7

CDR3: ASSPTRLAGGYQETQY
size: many
V: TRBV7-8
J: TRBJ2-5

CDR3: ASSQKRQGRDYGYT
size: many
V: TRBV4-1
J: TRBJ1-2

CDR3: ASSERRGNSPLH
size: NA
V: TRBV10-2
J: TRBJ1-6

CDR3: ASSQGLLDTQY
size: many
V: TRBV18
J: TRBJ2-3

CDR3: ATQESSNQPQH
size: few
V: TRBV12-3/TRBV12-4
J: TRBJ1-5

CDR3: ASSPRDSNSYEQY
size: NA
V: TRBV9
J: TRBJ2-7

CDR3: ASSSGLPGQY
size: many
V: TRBV28
J: TRBJ2-7

CDR3: ASSLRRQGSPLH
size: NA
V: TRBV12-3/TRBV12-4
J: TRBJ1-6

CDR3: ASSRGTSGSTDTQY
size: many
V: TRBV7-9
J: TRBJ2-3

CDR3: AIQGGLAVDTQY
size: many
V: TRBV6-1
J: TRBJ2-3

CDR3: ASRIQADTEAF
size: NA
V: TRBV6-1
J: TRBJ1-1

CDR3: ASSSRTDIHEKLF
size: NA
V: TRBV6-5
J: TRBJ1-4

CDR3: ASSPGSGAGELF
size: NA
V: TRBV18
J: TRBJ2-2

CDR3: ASSSGQGAGEAF
size: few
V: TRBV13
J: TRBJ1-1

CDR3: ASSFGTAKLSGNTIY
size: few
V: TRBV5-8
J: TRBJ1-3

CDR3: ASSEGTGYSTGYT
size: many
V: TRBV6-1
J: TRBJ1-2

CDR3: ASSPDRGQETQY
size: many
V: TRBV18
J: TRBJ2-5